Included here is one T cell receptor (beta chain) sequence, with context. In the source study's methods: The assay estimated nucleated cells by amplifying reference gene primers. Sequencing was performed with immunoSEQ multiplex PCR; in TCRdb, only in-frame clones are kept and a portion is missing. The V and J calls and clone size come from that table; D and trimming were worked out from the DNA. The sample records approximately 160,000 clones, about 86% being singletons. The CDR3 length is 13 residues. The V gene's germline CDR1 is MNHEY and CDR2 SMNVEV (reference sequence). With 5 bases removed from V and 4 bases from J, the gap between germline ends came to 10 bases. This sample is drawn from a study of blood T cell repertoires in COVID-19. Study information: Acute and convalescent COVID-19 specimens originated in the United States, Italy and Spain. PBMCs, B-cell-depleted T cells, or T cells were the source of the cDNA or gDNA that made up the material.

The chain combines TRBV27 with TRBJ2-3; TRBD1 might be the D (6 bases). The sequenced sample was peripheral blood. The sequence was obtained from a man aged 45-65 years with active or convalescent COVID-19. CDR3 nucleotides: TGTGCCAGCAGTCTCAGGGGCGCAGATACGCAGTATTTT. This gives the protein CASSLRGADTQYF.